This T cell receptor (beta chain) was observed in a study of shared clonotypes between healthy human individuals. Study-wide context: Aged 18 to 49, the donors were a couple of women and a few men. Broader study findings: The sampled material consisted only of blood, and tissue repertoires are likely to differ.

CD4+ cells yielded CD45RA+ naive and CD45RA-negative memory subsets. Comment on this clone: The antigen remains undetermined.

Authors' analysis steps: ImmunoSEQ yielded junction-only sequences lacking quality scores, so filtering differed. Clones were read by immunoSEQ multiplex PCR, and TCRdb kept only the in-frame ones, dropping some. The DNA was the basis for D and trimming; V, J and clone size are from that table. The table has some 2.1 million clones, 95% seen once; the top ten hold 0.1% to 0.15%. The CDR3 is 16 residues long. Germline V gene sequence: CDR1 LNHDA, CDR2 SQIVND (reference sequence). V was pared by 9 bases and J by 4 bases, with 14 bases of the junction left unmatched. This chain connects TRBV19 to TRBJ1-2; 10 nucleotides agree with TRBD1. The specimen sequenced was naive CD4+ T cells sorted from blood. The subset was: CD45RA+ positively selected. The sequence was obtained from a man between 18 and 29 years old in good health. The CDR3 DNA sequence: TGTGCCAGCGCCCTCGATCAGACAGGGGGCAGCTATGGCTACACCTTC. This sequence encodes CASALDQTGGSYGYTF.